A single sample gave rise to the 10 T cell receptor beta chains below, sequenced in a study of cytomegalovirus exposure and HLA in healthy donors (dated by TCRdb to the late 2010s). The library was produced with the immunoSEQ multiplex PCR assay. For the multiplex PCR, a mixture combining 60 forward primers for TCR Vbeta segments and 13 reverse primers for TCR Jbeta segments was used. TCRdb took this table from immuneACCESS and kept in-frame rearrangements with V and J called. Such tables lack part of the clones; where checked against another copy, unresolved V genes explain under half of the gap, and the rest is unexplained. This sample holds about 160,000 clones; roughly three quarters were observed only once. The ten most abundant clones make up roughly 10% of the sample. The sample taken for sequencing was PBMCs. The receptor set was obtained from a man between 18 and 29 years old in good health and CMV-seropositive.

The chain recombines TRBV19 with TRBJ1-5; a weak D match, TRBD1 (5 bases). V was shortened by 4 bases and J by 1 base, with 11 bases between the two germline ends. This CDR3 is 15 amino acids long. CDR1 LNHDA and CDR2 SQIVND come from the germline V gene (reference sequence). The CDR3 loop is CASSTRELSNQPQHF. CDR3 in DNA: TGTGCCAGTAGTACCAGGGAATTAAGCAATCAGCCCCAGCATTTT.

The table lists this clone with a count of one. The chain has TRBV14 and TRBJ1-4, with 11 bases aligning to TRBD1. The V gene end was trimmed by 0 bases and the J gene end by 6 bases; junction bases not matched to a gene: 12. Germline V gene sequence: CDR1 SGHDN, CDR2 FVKESK. The CDR3 is made up of 19 amino acids. CDR3 in DNA: TGTGCCAGCAGCCAAGAGTGGACAGGGGGCGCATCGCCTGATGAAAAACTGTTTTTT. The encoded protein is CASSQEWTGGASPDEKLFF.

V and J are TRBV9 and TRBJ1-1; TRBD1 is a possible D gene (5 bases). Germline V gene lookup returns CDR1 SGDLS and CDR2 YYNGEE. This CDR3 has 15 amino acids. Trimming shortened V by 0 bases and J by 4 bases, and 13 bases separated the two germline ends. In DNA, the CDR3 is TGTGCCAGCAGCGTAGTATGGGGGGACGGCACTGAAGCTTTCTTT. Its protein is CASSVVWGDGTEAFF.

V and J are TRBV28 and TRBJ2-5; TRBD2 matches at 8 bases. The CDR3 is 15 amino acids. Germline trimming cut 5 bases from V and 2 bases from J; bases unmatched to any gene: 7. The germline CDR1 and CDR2 sequences are MDHEN and SYDVKM. The CDR3 spells CASSPYVAGQETQYF. The CDR3 nucleotides are TGTGCCAGCAGTCCCTACGTAGCGGGACAAGAGACCCAGTACTTC.

This clone was observed a single time. The J gene is TRBJ1-2, the V gene TRBV6-4; 8 bases agree with TRBD1. Trimming cost V 6 bases and J 1 base; bases outside gene matches: 4. The CDR3 sequence is 14 residues long. Per germline, CDR1 MRHNA and CDR2 SNTAGT. The CDR3 region has the DNA TGTGCCAGCAGCCCCGACAGGGGTAACTATGGCTACACCTTC. It specifies CASSPDRGNYGYTF.

This sequence joins TRBV29-1 and TRBJ2-7, with D maybe TRBD2 (5 bases). The V end lost 2 bases, the J end lost 6 bases, and 20 bases lay between the germline ends. Germline CDR1 is SQVTM and CDR2 is ANQGSEA. There are 15 residues in the CDR3. CDR3 nucleotides: TGCAGCGTTGAATTGGCCAGCGGCATCGGTGGCGAGCAGTACTTC. Its protein is CSVELASGIGGEQYF.

This clone turned up a few times. The V and J genes are TRBV6-1 and TRBJ2-7; 9 bases align to TRBD1. The V and J ends lost 7 bases and 9 bases, in that order; junction bases with no gene match: 4. The CDR3 consists of 11 residues. CDR1 and CDR2 (germline): MNHNS, SASEGT. The CDR3, as DNA: TGTGCCAGCACGGGACAGGGTAGGCAGTACTTC. It is translated as CASTGQGRQYF.

The J gene is TRBJ1-5, the V gene TRBV5-1; 8 bases fit TRBD1. The CDR3 contains 14 residues. The germline CDR1 and CDR2 sequences are SGHRS and YFSETQ. V trimming: 5 bases; J trimming: 2 bases; junction bases outside the gene matches: 3. The chain's CDR3 is CASSSGGGNQPQHF. Written as DNA, the CDR3 is TGCGCCAGCAGTTCAGGGGGCGGCAATCAGCCCCAGCATTTT. Complete variable domain (other parts from reference TRBV5-1 and TRBJ1-5): KAGVTQTPRYLIKTRGQQVTLSCSPISGHRSVSWYQQTPGQGLQFLFEYFSETQRNKGNFPGRFSGRQFSNSRSEMNVSTLELGDSALYLCASSSGGGNQPQHFGDGTRLSIL.

This sequence joins TRBV27 and TRBJ1-1, with 8 positions matching TRBD1. J lost 1 base, V lost 5 bases, and 6 bases had no gene match. The germline V gene encodes CDR1 MNHEY and CDR2 SMNVEV (reference sequence). The CDR3 runs 15 residues. DNA of the CDR3: TGTGCCAGCAGTCCCCGACAGGGGCAGAACACTGAAGCTTTCTTT. Its translation is CASSPRQGQNTEAFF.

This clone was detected a few times. Other DNA variants within this sample encode the same CDR3. The rearrangement joins TRBV6-6 to TRBJ1-1, with D maybe TRBD1 (5 bases). Looked up from germline, CDR1 is MNHNY and CDR2 is SVGAGI (reference sequence). Trimming cost V 6 bases and J 1 base, with 9 bases left between them. CDR3 length equals 13 residues. CDR3 loop: CASSYDRNTEAFF. CDR3 nucleotides: TGTGCCAGCAGCTATGACAGGAACACTGAAGCTTTCTTT.